The T cell receptor beta chain under discussion was sequenced for a study of metastatic and nonmetastatic thyroid tumors. Ahead of thyroid surgery, no patient had received treatment of any kind. This clone is categorized as medium-sized (0.01 to 0.1%). TCRdb re-processed the PCR reads through MiXCR. The sample contains roughly 9,200 clones, 14% to 15% of which appear only once. Germline V CDR1 and CDR2: LNHNV, YYDKDF (reference sequence). This CDR3 is built from 16 residues. The V end was cut by 0 bases, the J end by 7 bases, with 17 bases between. V gene TRBV15 combines with J gene TRBJ2-3; TRBD2 might be the D (6 bases). Material: blood. This TCR was recovered from a female donor with papillary thyroid cancer or a benign thyroid nodule (not recorded which). Some clones in this sample may be carry-over from other donors' samples. DNA of the CDR3: TGTGCCACCAGCAGAGATTGGCGGGACTTGGGGAATACGCAGTATTTT. Residues: CATSRDWRDLGNTQYF.